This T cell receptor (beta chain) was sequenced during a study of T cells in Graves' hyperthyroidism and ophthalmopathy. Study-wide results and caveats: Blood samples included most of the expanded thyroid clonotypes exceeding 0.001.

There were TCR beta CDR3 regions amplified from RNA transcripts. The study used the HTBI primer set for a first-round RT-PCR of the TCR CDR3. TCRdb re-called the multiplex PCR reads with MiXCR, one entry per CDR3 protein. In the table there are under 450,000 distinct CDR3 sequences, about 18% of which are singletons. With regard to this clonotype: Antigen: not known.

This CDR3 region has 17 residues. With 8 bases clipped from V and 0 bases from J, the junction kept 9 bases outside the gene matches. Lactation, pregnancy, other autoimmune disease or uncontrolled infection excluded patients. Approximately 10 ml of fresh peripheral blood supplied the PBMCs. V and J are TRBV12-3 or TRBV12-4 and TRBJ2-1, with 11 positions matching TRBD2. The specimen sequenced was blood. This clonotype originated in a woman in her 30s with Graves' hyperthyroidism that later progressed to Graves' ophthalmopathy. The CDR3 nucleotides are TGTGCCAGCCTAGCGGGAGGTTTCTTCGGCTCCTACAATGAGCAGTTCTTC. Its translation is CASLAGGFFGSYNEQFF.